Listed below are T cell receptor beta chains from one sample, sequenced in a study of T cells expressing NK-cell markers. TCRdb reprocessed the 5' RACE reads, with one entry per CDR3 protein and no DNA. This sample's table has under 500,000 distinct CDR3 sequences. Specimen: blood T cells: a sorted CD56 or NKG2C T cell subset, CD4+ or CD8+ T cells, or bulk PBMC T cells (not recorded which). The receptors stem from a woman between 18 and 70 years old in good health. The CDR3 runs from the conserved cysteine through the conserved F or W.

TRBV27,TRBJ2-5,CASSRTTDSPTSGETQYF
TRBV18,TRBJ2-7,CASSPGASSYEQYF
TRBV29-1,TRBJ2-1,CSGSSGVSSYNEQFF
TRBV7-2,TRBJ2-5,CASSLGPSEYQETQYF
TRBV5-1,TRBJ2-1,CASSQSGLADYNEQFF
TRBV20-1,TRBJ2-3,CSAREGQVSTDTQYF
TRBV7-2,TRBJ2-3,CASSRPGRADTQYF
TRBV5-6,TRBJ2-5,CASSLPSGGARETQYF
TRBV7-2,TRBJ2-1,CASSPGGGTTHEQFF
TRBV29-1,TRBJ2-1,CSVLVTGGGEQFF
TRBV7-3,TRBJ2-1,CASSPGGYYNEQFF
TRBV9,TRBJ2-7,CASSVGGSGEQYF
TRBV5-6,TRBJ2-5,CASSFPGRETQYF
TRBV6-5,TRBJ1-1,CASSYQQTVSTEAFF
TRBV7-7,TRBJ2-2,CASSPMDGTGELFF
TRBV3-1,TRBJ1-5,CASSHKTGNRMRNQPQHF
TRBV5-1,TRBJ2-1,CASSLGRERGNEQFF
TRBV28,TRBJ1-5,CASSSRTGGNQPQHF
TRBV12-3/TRBV12-4,TRBJ2-1,CASRGTSGSPWFF